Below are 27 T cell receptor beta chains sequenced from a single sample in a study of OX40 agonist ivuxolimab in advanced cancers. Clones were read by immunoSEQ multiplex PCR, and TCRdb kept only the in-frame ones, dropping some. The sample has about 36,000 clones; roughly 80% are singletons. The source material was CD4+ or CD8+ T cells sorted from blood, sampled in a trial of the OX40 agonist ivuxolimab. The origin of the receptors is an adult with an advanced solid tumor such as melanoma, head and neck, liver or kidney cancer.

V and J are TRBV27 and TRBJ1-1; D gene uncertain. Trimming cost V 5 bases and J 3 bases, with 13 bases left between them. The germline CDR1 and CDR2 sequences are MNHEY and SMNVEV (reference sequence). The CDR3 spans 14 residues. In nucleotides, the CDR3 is TGTGCCAGCAGTCCCTCTGGAATTTACACTGAAGCTTTCTTT. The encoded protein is CASSPSGIYTEAFF.

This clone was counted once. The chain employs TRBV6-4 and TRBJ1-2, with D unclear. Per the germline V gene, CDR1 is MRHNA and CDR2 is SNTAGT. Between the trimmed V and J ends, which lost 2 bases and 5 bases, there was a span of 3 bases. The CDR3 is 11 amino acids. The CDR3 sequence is CASSDRYGYTF. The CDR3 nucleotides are TGTGCCAGCAGTGACCGGTATGGCTACACCTTC.

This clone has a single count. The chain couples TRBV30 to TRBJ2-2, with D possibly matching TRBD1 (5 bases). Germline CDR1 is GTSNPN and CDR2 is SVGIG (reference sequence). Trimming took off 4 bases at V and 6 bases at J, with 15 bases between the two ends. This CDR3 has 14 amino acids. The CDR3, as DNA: TGTGCCTGGATTACATCAGGGCGGTCCGGGGAGCTGTTTTTT. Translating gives CAWITSGRSGELFF. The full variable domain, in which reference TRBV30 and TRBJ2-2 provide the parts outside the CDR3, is SQTIHQWPATLVQPVGSPLSLECTVEGTSNPNLYWYRQAAGRGLQLLFYSVGIGQISSEVPQNLSASRPQDRQFILSSKKLLLSDSGFYLCAWITSGRSGELFFGEGSRLTVL.

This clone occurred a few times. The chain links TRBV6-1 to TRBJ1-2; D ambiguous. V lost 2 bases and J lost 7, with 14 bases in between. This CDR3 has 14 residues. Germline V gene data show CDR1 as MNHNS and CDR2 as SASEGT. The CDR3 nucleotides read TGTGCCAGCAGTGAATTGGGCAGGCCGGCTGGCTACACCTTC. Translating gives CASSELGRPAGYTF.

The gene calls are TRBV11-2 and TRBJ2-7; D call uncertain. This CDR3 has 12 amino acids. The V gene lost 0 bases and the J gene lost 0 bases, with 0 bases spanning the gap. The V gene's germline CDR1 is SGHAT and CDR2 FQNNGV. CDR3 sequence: CASSLDSYEQYF. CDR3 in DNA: TGTGCCAGCAGCTTAGACTCCTACGAGCAGTACTTC.

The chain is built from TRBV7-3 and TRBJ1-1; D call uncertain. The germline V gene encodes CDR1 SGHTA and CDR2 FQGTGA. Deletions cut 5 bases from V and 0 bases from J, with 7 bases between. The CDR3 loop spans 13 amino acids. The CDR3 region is CASSREMNTEAFF. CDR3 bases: TGTGCCAGCAGCAGGGAAATGAACACTGAAGCTTTCTTT.

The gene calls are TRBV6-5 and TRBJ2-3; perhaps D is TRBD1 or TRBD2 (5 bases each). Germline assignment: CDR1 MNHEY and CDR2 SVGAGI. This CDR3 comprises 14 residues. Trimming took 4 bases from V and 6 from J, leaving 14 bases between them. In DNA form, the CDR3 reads TGTGCCAGCAGTTCGAAACTAGGGGAGGATACGCAGTATTTT. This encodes CASSSKLGEDTQYF.

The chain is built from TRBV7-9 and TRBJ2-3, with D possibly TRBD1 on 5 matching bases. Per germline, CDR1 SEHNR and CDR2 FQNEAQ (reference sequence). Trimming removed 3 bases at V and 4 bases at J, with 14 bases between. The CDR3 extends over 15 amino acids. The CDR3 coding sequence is TGTGCCAGCAGCTTTTCCCAGGGTACCCCAGATACGCAGTATTTT. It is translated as CASSFSQGTPDTQYF.

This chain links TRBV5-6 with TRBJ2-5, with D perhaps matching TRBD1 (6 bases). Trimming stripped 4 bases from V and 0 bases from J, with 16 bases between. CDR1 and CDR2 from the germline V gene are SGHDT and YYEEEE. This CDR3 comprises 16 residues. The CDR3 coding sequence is TGTGCCAGCAGCGGCTCAGGGGCGGTGTACCAAGAGACCCAGTACTTC. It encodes CASSGSGAVYQETQYF.

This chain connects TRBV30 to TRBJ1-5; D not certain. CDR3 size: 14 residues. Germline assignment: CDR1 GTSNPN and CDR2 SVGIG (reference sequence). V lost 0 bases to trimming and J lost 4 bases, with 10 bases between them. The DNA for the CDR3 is TGTGCCTGGAGTGTACGGTCTGGGAATCAGCCCCAGCATTTT. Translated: CAWSVRSGNQPQHF.

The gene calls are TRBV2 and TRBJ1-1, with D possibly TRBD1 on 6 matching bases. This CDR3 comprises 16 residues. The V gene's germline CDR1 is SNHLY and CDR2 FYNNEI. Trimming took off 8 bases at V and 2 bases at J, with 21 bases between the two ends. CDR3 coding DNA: TGTGCCAGCCGATCCCAATTGAGCAGGGGAAACACTGAAGCTTTCTTT. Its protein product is CASRSQLSRGNTEAFF.

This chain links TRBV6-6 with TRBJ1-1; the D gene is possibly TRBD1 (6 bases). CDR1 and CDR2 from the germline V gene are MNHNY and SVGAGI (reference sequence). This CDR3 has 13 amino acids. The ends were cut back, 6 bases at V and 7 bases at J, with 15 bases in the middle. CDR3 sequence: CASRQGLYFEAFF. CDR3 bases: TGTGCCAGCAGACAGGGATTATATTTTGAAGCTTTCTTT.

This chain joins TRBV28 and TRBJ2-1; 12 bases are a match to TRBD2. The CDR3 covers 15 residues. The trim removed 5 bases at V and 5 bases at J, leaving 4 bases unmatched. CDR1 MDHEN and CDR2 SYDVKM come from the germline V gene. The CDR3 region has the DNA TGTGCCAGCAGTAAAACTAGCGGGGGGAACAATGAGCAGTTCTTC. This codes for CASSKTSGGNNEQFF.

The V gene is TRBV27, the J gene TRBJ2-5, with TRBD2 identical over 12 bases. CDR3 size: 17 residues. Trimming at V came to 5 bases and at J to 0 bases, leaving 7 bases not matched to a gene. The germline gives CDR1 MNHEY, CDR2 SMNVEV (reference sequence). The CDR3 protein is CASSPWTSGVYQETQYF. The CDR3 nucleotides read TGTGCCAGCAGTCCCTGGACTAGCGGGGTTTACCAAGAGACCCAGTACTTC.

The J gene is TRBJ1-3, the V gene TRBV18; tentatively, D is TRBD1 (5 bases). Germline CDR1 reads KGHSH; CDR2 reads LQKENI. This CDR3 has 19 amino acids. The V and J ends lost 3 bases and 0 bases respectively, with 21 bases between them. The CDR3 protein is CASSPSTGSFLASGNTIYF. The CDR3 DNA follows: TGTGCCAGCTCACCGTCCACAGGTTCTTTCCTTGCCTCTGGAAACACCATATATTTT.

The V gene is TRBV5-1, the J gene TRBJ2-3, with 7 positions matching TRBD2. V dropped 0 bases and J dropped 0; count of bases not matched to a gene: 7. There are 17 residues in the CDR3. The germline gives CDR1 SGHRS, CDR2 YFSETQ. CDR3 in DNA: TGCGCCAGCAGCTTGGCCCCTAGCGGCTCTAGCACAGATACGCAGTATTTT. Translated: CASSLAPSGSSTDTQYF.

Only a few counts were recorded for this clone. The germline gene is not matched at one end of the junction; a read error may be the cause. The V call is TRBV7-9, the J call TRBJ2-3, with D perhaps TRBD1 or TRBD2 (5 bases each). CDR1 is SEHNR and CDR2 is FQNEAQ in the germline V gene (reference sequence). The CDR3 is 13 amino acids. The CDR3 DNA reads TGTGCCAGCAGCTTAGAAGGACGGGGACGTGCCAATTTT. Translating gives CASSLEGRGRANF.

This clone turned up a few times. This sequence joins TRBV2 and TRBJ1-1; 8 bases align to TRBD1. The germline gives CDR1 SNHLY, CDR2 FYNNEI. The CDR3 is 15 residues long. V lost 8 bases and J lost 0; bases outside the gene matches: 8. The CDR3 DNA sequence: TGTGCCAGCGTCTCGCAGGGGGCGTTGAACACTGAAGCTTTCTTT. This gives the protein CASVSQGALNTEAFF.

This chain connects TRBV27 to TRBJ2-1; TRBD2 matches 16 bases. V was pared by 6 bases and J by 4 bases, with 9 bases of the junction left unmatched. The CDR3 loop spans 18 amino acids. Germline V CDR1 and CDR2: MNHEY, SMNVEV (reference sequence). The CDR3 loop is CASSLGTSGGARYNEQFF. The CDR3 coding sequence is TGTGCCAGCAGCCTCGGGACTAGCGGGGGGGCGAGGTACAATGAGCAGTTCTTC.

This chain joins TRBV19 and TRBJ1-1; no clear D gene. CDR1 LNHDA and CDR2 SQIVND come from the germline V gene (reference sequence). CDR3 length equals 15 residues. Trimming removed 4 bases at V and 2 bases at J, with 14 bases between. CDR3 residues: CASSNGPFLNTEAFF. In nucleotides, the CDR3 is TGTGCCAGTAGTAACGGACCGTTTCTTAACACTGAAGCTTTCTTT.

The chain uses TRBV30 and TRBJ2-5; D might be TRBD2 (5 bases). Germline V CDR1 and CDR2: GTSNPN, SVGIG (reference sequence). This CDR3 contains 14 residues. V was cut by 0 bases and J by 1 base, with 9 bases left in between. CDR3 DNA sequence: TGTGCCTGGAGTGTAAGAGGGTTCCAAGAGACCCAGTACTTC. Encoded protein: CAWSVRGFQETQYF.

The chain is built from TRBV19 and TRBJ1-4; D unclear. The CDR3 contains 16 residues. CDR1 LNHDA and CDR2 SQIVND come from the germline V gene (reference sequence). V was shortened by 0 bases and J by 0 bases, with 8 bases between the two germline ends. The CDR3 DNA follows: TGTGCCAGTAGTATAGAGAGAGCCGCAACTAATGAAAAACTGTTTTTT. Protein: CASSIERAATNEKLFF.

The CDR3 DNA is TGCGCCAGCAGCCTTAGGACCGTGAGGCCGGACTCCTACGAGCAGTACTTC. Its protein product is CASSLRTVRPDSYEQYF. The rearrangement joins TRBV5-1 to TRBJ2-7; no reliable D call. The CDR3 totals 17 residues. Deletions cut 4 bases from V and 0 bases from J, with 20 bases between. Germline V CDR1 and CDR2: SGHRS, YFSETQ.

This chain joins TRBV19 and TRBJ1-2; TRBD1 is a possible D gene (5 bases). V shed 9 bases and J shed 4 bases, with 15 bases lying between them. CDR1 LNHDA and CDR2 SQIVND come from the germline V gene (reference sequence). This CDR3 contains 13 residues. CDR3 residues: CASNGDGSYGYTF. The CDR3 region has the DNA TGTGCCAGCAACGGGGACGGCTCCTATGGCTACACCTTC.

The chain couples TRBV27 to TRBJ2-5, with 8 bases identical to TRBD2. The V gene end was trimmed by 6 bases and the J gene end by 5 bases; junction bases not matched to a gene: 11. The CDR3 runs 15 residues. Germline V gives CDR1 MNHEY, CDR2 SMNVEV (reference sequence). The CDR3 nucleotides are TGTGCCAGCAGCTTTAGTGCGGGGGGCCGGGAGACCCAGTACTTC. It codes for CASSFSAGGRETQYF.

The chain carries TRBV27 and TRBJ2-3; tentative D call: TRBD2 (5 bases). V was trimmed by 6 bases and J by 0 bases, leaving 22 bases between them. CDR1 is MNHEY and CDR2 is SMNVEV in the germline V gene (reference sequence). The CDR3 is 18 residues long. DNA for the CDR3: TGTGCCAGCAGACTTAGGCCCGCGCTGCGGGCCAGCACAGATACGCAGTATTTT. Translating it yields CASRLRPALRASTDTQYF.

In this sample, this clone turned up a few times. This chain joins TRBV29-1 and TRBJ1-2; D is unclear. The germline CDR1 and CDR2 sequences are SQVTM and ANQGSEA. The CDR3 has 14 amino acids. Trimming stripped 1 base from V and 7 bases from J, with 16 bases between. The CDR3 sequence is CSVEVVDARRGYTF. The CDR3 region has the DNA TGCAGCGTTGAAGTTGTGGACGCTAGACGTGGCTACACCTTC.